The TCR beta chain under discussion was sequenced for a study of vaccination effects on CD4 cells after COVID-19. ViraFEST expansion of antigen-specific CD4+ T cells with viral peptide pools preceded sequencing. It was after around 10 days of culture that CD4+ T cells were isolated. Between March and December 2020, the person had a SARS-CoV-2 infection that PCR confirmed. Wells containing 1.5 million to 2.5 million PBMC each were cultured with roughly 10 IU/ml IL-2 and about 10 ug/ml peptides. TCRdb's table, derived via immunoSEQ multiplex PCR, lists solely in-frame clones and lacks some. The table lists 63,000 or so clones, around 72% of them singletons. In regard to this clone: The antigen is not known.

V was clipped by 1 base and J by 1 base; unmatched bases: 0. Germline CDR1 reads SGHRS; CDR2 reads YFSETQ. The CDR3 is 14 amino acids. Specimen: CD4+ T cells from PBMCs cultured with HIV peptides, collected before COVID-19 vaccination. Subset of the sample: HIV-1 Nef peptide pool negative control/reference culture. The chain is built from TRBV5-1 and TRBJ2-3, with 7 bases matching TRBD1. This clonotype was obtained from a human donor who had a prior SARS-CoV-2 infection. The CDR3 DNA reads TGCGCCAGCAGCTTGCAGGGGGGCACAGATACGCAGTATTTT. Residues: CASSLQGGTDTQYF.